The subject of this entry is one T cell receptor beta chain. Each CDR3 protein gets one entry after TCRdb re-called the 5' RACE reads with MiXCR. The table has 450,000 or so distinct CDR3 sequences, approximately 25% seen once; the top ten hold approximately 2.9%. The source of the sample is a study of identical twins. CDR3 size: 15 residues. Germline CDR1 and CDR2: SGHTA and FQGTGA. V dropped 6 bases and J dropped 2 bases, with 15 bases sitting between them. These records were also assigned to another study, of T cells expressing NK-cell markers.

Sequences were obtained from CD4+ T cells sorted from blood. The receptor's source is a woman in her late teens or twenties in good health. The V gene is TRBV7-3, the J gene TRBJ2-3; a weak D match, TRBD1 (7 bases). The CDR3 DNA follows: TGTGCCAGCAGTCGAACAGGGGACTCCACAGATACGCAGTATTTT. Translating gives CASSRTGDSTDTQYF.